This T cell receptor beta chain was observed in a study of vaccination and CD4 T cells after COVID-19. The overall study: Between diagnosis and the drawing of post-COVID samples lay a median around 100 days (range 35 to 161). Control cultures were given a CEFX pool, an HIV-1 Nef pool, or no peptide. Overlapping spike peptides of SARS-CoV-2, HCoV-NL63, HCoV-OC43 and HCoV-229E stimulated the cells.

CD4+ T cells that had been cultured provided DNA sequenced with the Oncomine TCR Beta short-read assay. Genomic DNA extraction was carried out from cultured CD4+ T cells. Via MiXCR, TCRdb re-called the PCR reads, giving one row per CDR3 protein. Found here are 5,800 or so distinct CDR3 sequences, around 35% of them singletons; the top ten hold 38%. Treatment described: roughly 10-day PBMC culture with coronavirus spike peptide pools or control peptides (ViraFEST assay). Prior to the COVID-19 pandemic (2011-2018), the unexposed donor's CD4+ T cells were collected. Culture of two million PBMCs per well took place with roughly 10 IU/ml IL-2 and roughly 9.8 ug/ml peptide pools. As regards this clonotype: The antigen remains unidentified.

Specimen: CD4+ T cells from blood, cultured in vitro. This clonotype originated in a human donor in good health.

CDR3 region: CSARRGQETQYF. CDR3 bases: TGCAGTGCTCGTAGGGGGCAAGAGACCCAGTACTTC. The chain couples TRBV20-1 to TRBJ2-5; weak D call: TRBD1 (6 bases). The CDR3 extends over 12 amino acids. Germline CDR1 is DFQATT and CDR2 is SNEGSKA (reference sequence). V dropped 5 bases and J dropped 2 bases, with 9 bases sitting between them.